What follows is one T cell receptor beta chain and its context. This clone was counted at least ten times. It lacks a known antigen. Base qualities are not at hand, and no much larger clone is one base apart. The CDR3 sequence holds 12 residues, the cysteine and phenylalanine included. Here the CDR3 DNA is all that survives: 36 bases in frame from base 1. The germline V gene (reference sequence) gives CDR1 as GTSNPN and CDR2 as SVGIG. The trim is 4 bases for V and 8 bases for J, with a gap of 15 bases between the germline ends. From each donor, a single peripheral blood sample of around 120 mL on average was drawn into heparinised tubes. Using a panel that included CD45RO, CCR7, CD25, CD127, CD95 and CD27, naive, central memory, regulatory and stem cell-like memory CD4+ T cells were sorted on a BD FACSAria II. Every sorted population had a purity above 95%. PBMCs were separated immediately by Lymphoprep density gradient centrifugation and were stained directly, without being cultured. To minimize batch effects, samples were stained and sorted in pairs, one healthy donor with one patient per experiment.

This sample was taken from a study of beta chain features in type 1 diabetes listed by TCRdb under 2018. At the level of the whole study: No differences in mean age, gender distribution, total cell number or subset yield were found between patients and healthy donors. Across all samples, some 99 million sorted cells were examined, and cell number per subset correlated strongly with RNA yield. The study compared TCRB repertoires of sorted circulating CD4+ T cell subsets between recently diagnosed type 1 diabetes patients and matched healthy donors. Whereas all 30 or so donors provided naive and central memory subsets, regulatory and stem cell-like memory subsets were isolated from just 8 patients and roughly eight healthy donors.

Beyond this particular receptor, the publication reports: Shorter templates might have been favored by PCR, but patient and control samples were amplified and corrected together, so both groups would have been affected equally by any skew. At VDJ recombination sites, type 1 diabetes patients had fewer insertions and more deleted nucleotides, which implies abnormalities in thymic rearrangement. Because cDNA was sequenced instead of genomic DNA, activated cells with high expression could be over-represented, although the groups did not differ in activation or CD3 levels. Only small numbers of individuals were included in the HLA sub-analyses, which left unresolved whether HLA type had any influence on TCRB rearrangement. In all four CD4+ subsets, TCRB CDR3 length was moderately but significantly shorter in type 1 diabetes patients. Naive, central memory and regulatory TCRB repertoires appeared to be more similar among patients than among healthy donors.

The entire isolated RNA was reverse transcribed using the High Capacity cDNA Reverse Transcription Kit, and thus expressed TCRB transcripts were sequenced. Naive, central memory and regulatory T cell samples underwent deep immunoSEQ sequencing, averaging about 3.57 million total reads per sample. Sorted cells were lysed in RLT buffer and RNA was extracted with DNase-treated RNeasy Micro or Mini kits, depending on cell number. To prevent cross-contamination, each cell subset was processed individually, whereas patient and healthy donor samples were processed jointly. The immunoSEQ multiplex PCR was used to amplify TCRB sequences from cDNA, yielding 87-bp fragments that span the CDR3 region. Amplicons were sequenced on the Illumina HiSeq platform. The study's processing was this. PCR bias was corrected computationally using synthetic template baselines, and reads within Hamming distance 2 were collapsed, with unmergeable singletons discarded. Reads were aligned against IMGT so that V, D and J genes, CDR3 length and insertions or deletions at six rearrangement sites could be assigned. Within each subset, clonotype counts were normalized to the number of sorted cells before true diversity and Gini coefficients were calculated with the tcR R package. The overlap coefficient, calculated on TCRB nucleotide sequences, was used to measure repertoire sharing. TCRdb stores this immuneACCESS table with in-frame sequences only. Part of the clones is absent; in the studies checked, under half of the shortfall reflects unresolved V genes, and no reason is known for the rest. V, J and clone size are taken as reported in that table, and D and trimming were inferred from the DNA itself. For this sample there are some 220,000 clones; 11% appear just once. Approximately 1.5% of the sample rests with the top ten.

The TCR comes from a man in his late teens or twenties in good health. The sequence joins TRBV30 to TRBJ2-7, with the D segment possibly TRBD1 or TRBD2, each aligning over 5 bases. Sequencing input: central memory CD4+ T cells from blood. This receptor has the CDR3 CAWTRDLSQQYF. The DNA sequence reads TGTGCCTGGACCCGGGACCTCTCCCAGCAGTACTTC.